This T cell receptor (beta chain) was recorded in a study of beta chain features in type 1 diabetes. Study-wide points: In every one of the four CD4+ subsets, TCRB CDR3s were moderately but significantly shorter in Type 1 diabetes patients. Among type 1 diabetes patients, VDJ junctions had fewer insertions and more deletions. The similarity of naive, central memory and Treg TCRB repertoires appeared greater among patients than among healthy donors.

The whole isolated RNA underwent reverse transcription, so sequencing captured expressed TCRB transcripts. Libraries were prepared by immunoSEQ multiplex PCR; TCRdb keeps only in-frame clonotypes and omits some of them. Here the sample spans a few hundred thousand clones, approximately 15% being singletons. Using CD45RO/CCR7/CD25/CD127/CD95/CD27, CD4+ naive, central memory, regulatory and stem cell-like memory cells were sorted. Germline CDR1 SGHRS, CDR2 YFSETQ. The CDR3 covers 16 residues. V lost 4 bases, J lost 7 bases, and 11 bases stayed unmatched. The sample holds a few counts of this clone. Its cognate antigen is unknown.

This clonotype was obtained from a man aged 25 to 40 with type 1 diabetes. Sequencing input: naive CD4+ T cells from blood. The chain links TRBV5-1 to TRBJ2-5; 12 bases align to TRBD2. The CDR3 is CASSLATSGGQWTQYF. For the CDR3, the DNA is TGCGCCAGCAGCCTGGCAACTAGCGGGGGGCAATGGACCCAGTACTTC. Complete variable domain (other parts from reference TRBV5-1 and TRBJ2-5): KAGVTQTPRYLIKTRGQQVTLSCSPISGHRSVSWYQQTPGQGLQFLFEYFSETQRNKGNFPGRFSGRQFSNSRSEMNVSTLELGDSALYLCASSLATSGGQWTQYFGPGTRLLVL.